Presented here are 20 T cell receptor beta chains from one specimen sequenced in a study of blood T cell repertoires in COVID-19. Produced via immunoSEQ multiplex PCR; TCRdb's table is partial and in-frame only. The data contain roughly 180,000 clones, 65% to 90% of them singletons. The sequencing sample was made of PBMCs or T cells enriched from blood (not recorded which). These receptors were taken from a man aged 35-49 years who had recovered from COVID-19.

The chain uses TRBV11-3 and TRBJ2-5; tentative D call: TRBD2 (6 bases). The CDR3 loop spans 17 amino acids. The germline V gene encodes CDR1 SGHNT and CDR2 YENEEA. V was cut by 1 base and J by 1 base, with 16 bases left in between. CDR3 sequence: CASSLGMSSGSQETQYF. Here the CDR3 DNA reads TGTGCCAGCAGCTTAGGGATGTCGAGCGGGTCCCAAGAGACCCAGTACTTC. Based on the CDR3 plus reference TRBV11-3 and TRBJ2-5, the full variable domain is EAGVVQSPRYKIIEKKQPVAFWCNPISGHNTLYWYLQNLGQGPELLIRYENEEAVDDSQLPKDRFSAERLKGVDSTLKIQPAELGDSAVYLCASSLGMSSGSQETQYFGPGTRLLVL.

The rearrangement joins TRBV11-3 to TRBJ2-2; D is possibly TRBD2 (6 bases). Looked up from germline, CDR1 is SGHNT and CDR2 is YENEEA. CDR3 size: 14 residues. The V end was cut by 4 bases, the J end by 2 bases, with 8 bases between. CDR3 coding DNA: TGTGCCAGCAGCTGGGGGGTTAACACCGGGGAGCTGTTTTTT. Translated: CASSWGVNTGELFF.

The rearrangement uses TRBV5-1 and TRBJ2-2; tentative D call: TRBD2 (5 bases). Per the germline V gene, CDR1 is SGHRS and CDR2 is YFSETQ. This CDR3 contains 14 residues. The V end was cut by 1 base, the J end by 5 bases, with 9 bases between. The CDR3 nucleotides are TGCGCCAGCAGCTTGTTTGGGGAGACCGGGGAGCTGTTTTTT. The encoded protein is CASSLFGETGELFF.

This clone was counted between two and nine times. The genes are TRBV4-3 and TRBJ1-1; 7 bases map to TRBD1. The CDR3 length is 14 residues. CDR1 and CDR2 from the germline V gene are LGHNA and YSLEER. V was clipped by 1 base and J by 4 bases; unmatched bases: 3. The CDR3 sequence is CASSQVDRATEAFF. CDR3 in DNA: TGCGCCAGCAGCCAAGTAGACAGGGCCACTGAAGCTTTCTTT.

The chain couples TRBV7-8 to TRBJ2-5; D is undetermined. Trimming pared 1 base from V and 6 bases from J, leaving 9 bases between. This CDR3 has 13 residues. From germline, CDR1 is SGHVS and CDR2 FQNEAQ. CDR3 residues: CASSLEERQTQYF. As DNA, the CDR3 is TGTGCCAGCAGCTTAGAGGAGAGGCAGACCCAGTACTTC.

The V gene is TRBV7-6, the J gene TRBJ2-5; 13 nucleotides agree with TRBD2. The CDR3 totals 16 residues. With 1 base clipped from V and 2 bases from J, the junction kept 1 base outside the gene matches. Germline-derived CDR1 and CDR2 are SGHVS and FNYEAQ. Here the CDR3 reads CASSLGLAGGQETQYF. The CDR3 nucleotides are TGTGCCAGCAGCTTAGGACTAGCGGGAGGACAAGAGACCCAGTACTTC.

This clone appeared many times. V and J are TRBV5-1 and TRBJ2-3, with 7 positions matching TRBD2. CDR1 is SGHRS, CDR2 YFSETQ, per germline. The CDR3 spans 16 residues. The J segment lost 6 bases and the V segment lost 6 bases, leaving 16 bases of the junction unmatched. DNA of the CDR3: TGCGCCAGCAAGGTGGTGCGGGGAGCGGGGAGCGATACGCAGTATTTT. Translation gives CASKVVRGAGSDTQYF.

The chain combines TRBV7-8 with TRBJ1-2; 8 nucleotides match TRBD1. Losses at the gene ends were 5 bases for V and 13 bases for J; bases not matched to a gene: 18. The V gene's germline CDR1 is SGHVS and CDR2 FQNEAQ. This CDR3 region has 15 residues. CDR3 coding DNA: TGTGCCAGCAGCATAGACGCCGGGACAGGCGGACCTCTCACCTTC. Residues: CASSIDAGTGGPLTF.

The CDR3: CASSFSTGPGGYTF. The CDR3, as DNA: TGTGCCAGCAGCTTCTCTACAGGGCCGGGTGGCTACACCTTC. The rearrangement uses TRBV7-9 and TRBJ1-2, with D tentatively TRBD1 (6 bases). Germline CDR1 reads SEHNR; CDR2 reads FQNEAQ (reference sequence). Deletions cut 3 bases from V and 7 bases from J, with 15 bases between. The CDR3 consists of 14 residues.

The chain links TRBV7-9 to TRBJ1-1; D is uncertain. The CDR3 runs to 13 residues. The V end was cut by 5 bases, the J end by 5 bases, with 12 bases between. The germline CDR1 and CDR2 sequences are SEHNR and FQNEAQ (reference sequence). The CDR3 is CASSRTAETEAFF. As DNA, the CDR3 is TGTGCCAGCAGCAGGACTGCCGAGACTGAAGCTTTCTTT.

The chain is built from TRBV5-6 and TRBJ1-1, with D possibly TRBD1 on 5 matching bases. The germline V and J ends were trimmed by 0 bases and 1 base, with 10 bases remaining between them. Germline V CDR1 and CDR2: SGHDT, YYEEEE. The CDR3 spans 15 residues. CDR3 region: CASSLAGVPNTEAFF. CDR3 DNA sequence: TGTGCCAGCAGCTTGGCGGGGGTGCCGAACACTGAAGCTTTCTTT.

This chain uses TRBV15 with TRBJ1-1; D might be TRBD1 (6 bases). This CDR3 spans 16 amino acids. V was pared by 0 bases and J by 1 base, with 12 bases between. Germline assignment: CDR1 LNHNV and CDR2 YYDKDF (reference sequence). The CDR3 DNA is TGTGCCACCAGCAGAGACTTAGACAGGCAGAACACTGAAGCTTTCTTT. Translated: CATSRDLDRQNTEAFF. Drawing the rest from reference TRBV15 and TRBJ1-1, the complete variable domain is DAMVIQNPRYQVTQFGKPVTLSCSQTLNHNVMYWYQQKSSQAPKLLFHYYDKDFNNEADTPDNFQSRRPNTSFCFLDIRSPGLGDTAMYLCATSRDLDRQNTEAFFGQGTRLTVV.

With regard to this clone: Possible read error: a much larger clone is one base away. The chain joins TRBV7-3 to TRBJ1-1; the match to TRBD1 covers 9 bases. Trimming took 4 bases from V and 1 from J; bases not matched to a gene: 1. CDR3 length: 14 residues. Per the germline V gene, CDR1 is SGHTA and CDR2 is FQGTGA. The CDR3 here is CASSSQGANTEAFF. CDR3 nucleotides: TGTGCCAGCAGCTCACAGGGGGCGAACACTGAAGCTTTCTTT.

V is TRBV28 and J is TRBJ1-4, with D uncertain. The germline gives CDR1 MDHEN, CDR2 SYDVKM. V lost 3 bases and J lost 5, with 10 bases in between. This CDR3 region has 14 residues. CDR3 in DNA: TGTGCCAGCAGTTTCGGAACAGAAAATGAAAAACTGTTTTTT. Protein sequence: CASSFGTENEKLFF.

This rearrangement joins TRBV20-1 to TRBJ1-3; 7 nucleotides line up with TRBD1. Germline CDR1 reads DFQATT; CDR2 reads SNEGSKA (reference sequence). The CDR3 is 15 amino acids. After removal of 4 bases from V and 1 base from J, the junction contained 7 bases not matched to a gene. In DNA form, the CDR3 reads TGCAGTGCTATTGACAGGGTCTTTTCTGGAAACACCATATATTTT. It translates to CSAIDRVFSGNTIYF.

This clone came up once. The CDR3 DNA sequence: TGCAGTGCTAGCGGGTGGACTGAAGCTTTCTTT. It yields the protein CSASGWTEAFF. The chain has TRBV20-1 and TRBJ1-1; D gene ambiguous. With 3 bases removed from V and 5 bases from J, the gap between germline ends came to 7 bases. The CDR3 covers 11 residues. CDR1 and CDR2 (germline): DFQATT, SNEGSKA (reference sequence).

The chain couples TRBV7-2 to TRBJ2-1, with TRBD1 identical over 9 bases. Germline-derived CDR1 and CDR2 are SGHTA and FQGNSA. The CDR3 covers 18 residues. With V trimmed by 4 bases and J by 8 bases, 18 bases remained unmatched. Written as DNA, the CDR3 is TGTGCCAGCAGCTCTCATATGACCGGGACAGGGTTTTTGCATGAGCAGTTCTTC. Translated: CASSSHMTGTGFLHEQFF.

The chain uses TRBV10-1 and TRBJ2-5; TRBD2 is a possible D gene (6 bases). Per the germline V gene, CDR1 is WNHNN and CDR2 is SYGVQD (reference sequence). V was shortened by 6 bases and J by 5 bases, with 10 bases between the two germline ends. The CDR3 has 12 amino acids. The CDR3 loop reads CASSGSGETQYF. The DNA for the CDR3 is TGCGCCAGCAGCGGGAGTGGGGAGACCCAGTACTTC.

The chain carries TRBV6-5 and TRBJ1-2; the D gene is possibly TRBD1 (6 bases). CDR3 length equals 14 residues. Germline CDR1 and CDR2: MNHEY and SVGAGI. V dropped 8 bases and J dropped 7 bases, with 20 bases sitting between them. CDR3 in DNA: TGTGCCAGCTCCCCTAGGGGGGGGCGAGGTGGCTACACCTTC. Encoded protein: CASSPRGGRGGYTF.

The chain couples TRBV27 to TRBJ2-7; 16 bases line up with TRBD2. Germline V gives CDR1 MNHEY, CDR2 SMNVEV (reference sequence). This CDR3 is 18 amino acids long. Unmatched junction bases numbered 2, after V lost 0 bases and J lost 0 bases. CDR3: CASSLSGLAGGISYEQYF. As DNA, the CDR3 is TGTGCCAGCAGTTTATCGGGACTAGCGGGAGGGATCTCCTACGAGCAGTACTTC.